The 27 T cell receptor beta chains presented below share a single source sample, sequenced in a study of control samples from healthy donors and cancer patients. Here immunoSEQ multiplex PCR was the method, and the copy in TCRdb shows in-frame clones only, minus some. The data contain around 140,000 clones, about nine tenths of them seen just once; the ten biggest clones take up 6% to 9.5%. The sample was PBMCs. Receptor source: a man aged 45-60 years with head and neck cancer.

The chain employs TRBV30 and TRBJ2-1; the match to TRBD2 covers 11 bases. This CDR3 is built from 18 residues. Trimming took 2 bases from V and 0 from J; bases not matched to a gene: 9. The germline V gene encodes CDR1 GTSNPN and CDR2 SVGIG (reference sequence). CDR3 in DNA: TGTGCCTGGAGTAAGGTTAGCGGGGGGGCTAGCTCCTACAATGAGCAGTTCTTC. Translated: CAWSKVSGGASSYNEQFF.

Comment on this clone: The CDR3 does not end in the conserved phenylalanine or tryptophan, so this is likely a read error. The DNA is left out, because the CDR3 cannot be placed on it with certainty; the CDR3 is given as TCRdb lists it. This chain joins TRBV5-6 and TRBJ2-7. Germline V gives CDR1 SGHDT, CDR2 YYEEEE. 9 amino acids form the CDR3, both terminal residues included. This CDR3 is CASSLGGRE.

The V gene is TRBV10-2, the J gene TRBJ1-1; D perhaps matches TRBD1 (5 bases). The CDR3 extends over 13 amino acids. The V end was cut by 6 bases, the J end by 3 bases, with 11 bases between. Germline assignment: CDR1 WSHSY and CDR2 SAAADI. CDR3 sequence reads: CASRQQEDTEAFF. CDR3 in DNA: TGCGCCAGCAGGCAACAGGAGGACACTGAAGCTTTCTTT.

The chain couples TRBV28 to TRBJ2-2; weak D call: TRBD2 (6 bases). Germline V gene lookup returns CDR1 MDHEN and CDR2 SYDVKM. V was trimmed by 2 bases and J by 1 base, leaving 11 bases between them. The CDR3 consists of 16 residues. This CDR3 is CASSLGGRLNTGELFF. The CDR3, as DNA: TGTGCCAGCAGTTTAGGGGGGAGGCTGAACACCGGGGAGCTGTTTTTT.

This CDR3 reads CATSETGRRSYNEQFF. CDR3 bases: TGTGCCACCAGTGAAACCGGGAGGCGTTCCTACAATGAGCAGTTCTTC. The chain is built from TRBV24-1 and TRBJ2-1; 7 bases are shared with TRBD2. Germline V gene lookup returns CDR1 KGHDR and CDR2 SFDVKD. After removal of 4 bases from V and 1 base from J, the junction contained 6 bases not matched to a gene. This CDR3 spans 16 amino acids.

V and J are TRBV19 and TRBJ1-5, with D tentatively TRBD1 (5 bases). CDR3 length equals 13 residues. In germline, CDR1 is LNHDA, CDR2 SQIVND (reference sequence). V was cut by 7 bases and J by 4 bases, with 11 bases left in between. CDR3: CASTGRGNQPQHF. In DNA form, the CDR3 reads TGTGCCAGTACAGGGAGAGGGAATCAGCCCCAGCATTTT.

This sequence joins TRBV4-1 and TRBJ2-5, with D uncertain. Trimming removed 2 bases from V and 5 bases from J, with 6 bases in between. CDR3 length equals 12 residues. Germline assignment: CDR1 MGHRA and CDR2 YSYEKL. The CDR3 region is CASSQMGETQYF. The CDR3 nucleotides read TGCGCCAGCAGCCAAATGGGGGAGACCCAGTACTTC.

This chain uses TRBV7-9 with TRBJ1-1; D possibly corresponds to TRBD1 (6 bases). The CDR3 is 13 residues long. Germline V gives CDR1 SEHNR, CDR2 FQNEAQ (reference sequence). The V end was cut by 4 bases, the J end by 1 base, with 7 bases between. This CDR3 reads CASSSTGNTEAFF. CDR3 DNA: TGTGCCAGCAGCTCGACAGGGAACACTGAAGCTTTCTTT.

The chain employs TRBV6-5 and TRBJ2-7; TRBD1 matches 10 bases. Germline-derived CDR1 and CDR2 are MNHEY and SVGAGI. The CDR3 covers 15 residues. V was clipped by 6 bases and J by 5 bases; unmatched bases: 10. The CDR3 protein is CASRFRDRGPHEQYF. The CDR3 bases are TGTGCCAGCAGGTTCCGGGACAGGGGCCCCCACGAGCAGTACTTC.

The gene calls are TRBV4-1 and TRBJ2-4, with 7 positions matching TRBD2. Unmatched junction bases numbered 10, after V lost 4 bases and J lost 7 bases. There are 15 residues in the CDR3. The germline V gene has CDR1 MGHRA and CDR2 YSYEKL. CDR3 sequence: CASSLGLVSSNIQYF. The CDR3 DNA is TGCGCCAGCAGCCTTGGACTAGTATCGTCCAACATTCAGTACTTC.

The chain links TRBV27 to TRBJ2-3, with 7 bases matching TRBD2. Looked up from germline, CDR1 is MNHEY and CDR2 is SMNVEV (reference sequence). V lost 0 bases, J lost 9 bases, and 9 bases stayed unmatched. The CDR3 extends over 15 amino acids. The CDR3 protein is CASSLSGRLRGTQYF. The CDR3 region has the DNA TGTGCCAGCAGTTTATCGGGAAGGCTGCGGGGGACGCAGTATTTT.

A few counts support this clone. This CDR3 is CASSLLGTGSETQYF. The CDR3 coding sequence is TGCGCCAGCAGCTTGCTAGGGACAGGGAGCGAGACCCAGTACTTC. V and J are TRBV5-1 and TRBJ2-5; 9 bases align to TRBD1. There are 15 residues in the CDR3. V lost 1 base, J lost 5 bases, and 6 bases stayed unmatched. Germline V gene lookup returns CDR1 SGHRS and CDR2 YFSETQ.

As regards this clone: No DNA is shown, since the ends of the CDR3 on it are uncertain; the CDR3 is the one TCRdb lists. The chain couples TRBV27 to TRBJ1-1; TRBD1 is taken as the D call from the table, unchecked against the DNA. CDR1 is MNHEY, CDR2 SMNVEV, per germline (reference sequence). The CDR3 is 17 amino acids in total, end residues counted. The CDR3 sequence: CASTFGSGFPRGTEAFF.

V usage is TRBV6-1 and J usage is TRBJ2-7; D gene ambiguous. Germline CDR1 MNHNS, CDR2 SASEGT. Trimming removed 2 bases from V and 3 bases from J, with 20 bases in between. The CDR3 spans 17 residues. The chain's CDR3 is CASSEKGPLGSRYEQYF. CDR3 sequence (DNA): TGTGCCAGCAGTGAAAAGGGTCCCCTAGGGTCCCGCTACGAGCAGTACTTC.

A note on this clone: This sample also contains other DNA sequences that code for the same CDR3. The chain recombines TRBV27 with TRBJ2-3; possibly TRBD1 or TRBD2 for D (7 bases each). CDR1 MNHEY and CDR2 SMNVEV come from the germline V gene (reference sequence). This CDR3 is built from 13 residues. V lost 5 bases, J lost 6 bases, and 12 bases lay in between. Written as DNA, the CDR3 is TGTGCCAGCAGTCCTCAGGGGGGGGATACGCAGTATTTT. This translates into CASSPQGGDTQYF.

This sequence joins TRBV3-1 (or the pseudogene TRBV3-2) and TRBJ1-2; 10 bases agree with TRBD1. The CDR3 has 15 residues. CDR1 is LGHDT and CDR2 is YNNKEL in the germline V gene (reference sequence). Unmatched junction bases numbered 11, after V lost 5 bases and J lost 8 bases. The CDR3 here is CASSKRGQGVEGYTF. The CDR3 coding sequence is TGTGCCAGCAGCAAGAGAGGACAGGGGGTCGAGGGCTACACCTTC.

The chain couples TRBV5-1 to TRBJ2-1; TRBD2 might be the D (6 bases). The ends were cut back, 0 bases at V and 6 bases at J, with 7 bases in the middle. Germline loops: CDR1 SGHRS, CDR2 YFSETQ. The CDR3 contains 13 residues. This CDR3 reads CASSLGDFNEQFF. CDR3 coding DNA: TGCGCCAGCAGCTTGGGGGACTTCAATGAGCAGTTCTTC. Drawing the rest from reference TRBV5-1 and TRBJ2-1, the complete variable domain is KAGVTQTPRYLIKTRGQQVTLSCSPISGHRSVSWYQQTPGQGLQFLFEYFSETQRNKGNFPGRFSGRQFSNSRSEMNVSTLELGDSALYLCASSLGDFNEQFFGPGTRLTVL.

The V call is TRBV18, the J call TRBJ2-7; D is undetermined. V lost 6 bases and J 3 bases, leaving 15 bases between the germline ends. The CDR3 is made up of 14 amino acids. Germline V gene data show CDR1 as KGHSH and CDR2 as LQKENI. This CDR3 reads CASSTEATGYEQYF. For the CDR3, the DNA is TGTGCCAGCTCCACGGAAGCAACGGGCTACGAGCAGTACTTC.

The CDR3 DNA is TGTGCCAGCAGCACCCAGGGGGTCAGTAACACCGGGGAGCTGTTTTTT. The encoded protein is CASSTQGVSNTGELFF. The chain has TRBV7-3 and TRBJ2-2; TRBD1 matches 7 bases. V dropped 5 bases and J dropped 2; count of bases not matched to a gene: 8. Germline lookup yields CDR1 SGHTA and CDR2 FQGTGA. The CDR3 covers 16 residues.

This sequence joins TRBV5-4 and TRBJ1-3; D perhaps matches TRBD1 (6 bases). Trimming left V 0 bases short and J 0 bases short, with 7 bases between. Germline-derived CDR1 and CDR2 are SGHNT and YYREEE (reference sequence). There are 15 residues in the CDR3. The CDR3 region has the DNA TGTGCCAGCAGCTTGGGGGGGGCCTCTGGAAACACCATATATTTT. It encodes CASSLGGASGNTIYF.

The chain joins TRBV10-2 to TRBJ1-5; D remains unclear. This CDR3 contains 14 residues. The V gene lost 7 bases and the J gene lost 0 bases, with 10 bases spanning the gap. CDR1 is WSHSY, CDR2 SAAADI, per germline. This CDR3 is CASTQSYSNQPQHF. The CDR3 DNA reads TGCGCCAGCACCCAGTCCTATAGCAATCAGCCCCAGCATTTT.

The rearrangement links TRBV24-1 to TRBJ2-1; D not certain. The CDR3 is made up of 12 amino acids. The germline V gene has CDR1 KGHDR and CDR2 SFDVKD. Trimming pared 3 bases from V and 9 bases from J, leaving 8 bases between. The CDR3 spells CATSDETVEQFF. The CDR3 bases are TGTGCCACCAGTGATGAGACTGTTGAGCAGTTCTTC.

This chain uses TRBV29-1 with TRBJ1-2, with D possibly matching TRBD1 (5 bases). The CDR3 length is 13 residues. CDR1 is SQVTM, CDR2 ANQGSEA, per germline. V lost 5 bases and J lost 8, with 18 bases in between. The CDR3 reads CSVHSRGREGYTF. As DNA, the CDR3 is TGCAGCGTTCACTCACGGGGCCGGGAAGGCTACACCTTC.

This clone showed up just once. V gene TRBV27 combines with J gene TRBJ1-5, with D tentatively TRBD1 (6 bases). The germline V gene encodes CDR1 MNHEY and CDR2 SMNVEV (reference sequence). V gave up 5 bases and J gave up 1 base, with 6 bases separating them. This CDR3 contains 13 residues. In DNA form, the CDR3 reads TGTGCCAGCAGTACAGGGAGCAATCAGCCCCAGCATTTT. It encodes CASSTGSNQPQHF.

The chain uses TRBV10-3 and TRBJ2-2, with D tentatively TRBD1 (5 bases). The ends were cut back, 6 bases at V and 6 bases at J, with 11 bases in the middle. The CDR3 is 13 residues long. The germline CDR1 and CDR2 sequences are ENHRY and SYGVKD. In DNA, the CDR3 is TGTGCCATCAGGAGCACAGGATCCGGGGAGCTGTTTTTT. Amino acid sequence: CAIRSTGSGELFF.

This chain connects TRBV11-2 to TRBJ2-5, with unresolved D. V lost 3 bases, J lost 5 bases, and 19 bases lay in between. CDR3 length equals 16 residues. Germline values: CDR1 SGHAT, CDR2 FQNNGV. CDR3 protein: CASSFLVDPGGETQYF. CDR3 coding DNA: TGTGCCAGCAGCTTTCTTGTCGATCCGGGTGGGGAGACCCAGTACTTC.

The CDR3 loop reads CASSAPTGGNYEQYF. CDR3 in DNA: TGTGCCAGCAGTGCCCCAACAGGGGGCAACTACGAGCAGTACTTC. The chain links TRBV2 to TRBJ2-7; 9 nucleotides line up with TRBD1. The CDR3 contains 15 residues. Germline loops: CDR1 SNHLY, CDR2 FYNNEI. The ends lost 4 bases at V and 3 bases at J; junction bases unmatched: 7.